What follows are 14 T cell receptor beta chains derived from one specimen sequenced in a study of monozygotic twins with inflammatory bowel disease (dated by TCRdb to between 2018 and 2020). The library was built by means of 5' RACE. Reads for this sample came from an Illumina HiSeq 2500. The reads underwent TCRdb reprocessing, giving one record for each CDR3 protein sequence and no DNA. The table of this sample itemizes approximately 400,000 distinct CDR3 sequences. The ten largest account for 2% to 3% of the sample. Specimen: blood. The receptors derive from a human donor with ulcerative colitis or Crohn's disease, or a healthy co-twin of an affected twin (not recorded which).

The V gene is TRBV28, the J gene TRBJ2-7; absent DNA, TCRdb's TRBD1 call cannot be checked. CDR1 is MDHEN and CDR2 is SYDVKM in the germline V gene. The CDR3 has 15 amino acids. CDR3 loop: CASSSPGQGIGEQYF.

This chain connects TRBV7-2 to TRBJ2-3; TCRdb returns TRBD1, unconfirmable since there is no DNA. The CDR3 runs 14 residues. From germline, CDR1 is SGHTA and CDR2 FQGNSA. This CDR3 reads CASSVAGGGDTQYF.

The CDR3 protein is CASSSDRYNSPLHF. This chain links TRBV7-2 with TRBJ1-6; no DNA is available, so the TRBD1 call from TCRdb remains unchecked. Germline CDR1 reads SGHTA; CDR2 reads FQGNSA. The CDR3 totals 14 residues.

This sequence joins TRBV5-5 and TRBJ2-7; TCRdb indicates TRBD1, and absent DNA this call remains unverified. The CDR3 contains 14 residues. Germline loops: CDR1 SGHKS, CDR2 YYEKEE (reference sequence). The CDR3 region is CASMGDRVLYEQYF.

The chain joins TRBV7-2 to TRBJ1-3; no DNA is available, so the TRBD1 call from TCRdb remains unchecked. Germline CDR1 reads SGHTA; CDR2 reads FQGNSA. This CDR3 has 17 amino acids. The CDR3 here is CASSLTSRTGAGNTIYF.

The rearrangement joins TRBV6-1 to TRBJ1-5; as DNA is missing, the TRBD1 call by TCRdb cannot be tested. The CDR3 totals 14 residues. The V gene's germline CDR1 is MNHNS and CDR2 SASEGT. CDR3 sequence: CASRRQGGNQPQHF.

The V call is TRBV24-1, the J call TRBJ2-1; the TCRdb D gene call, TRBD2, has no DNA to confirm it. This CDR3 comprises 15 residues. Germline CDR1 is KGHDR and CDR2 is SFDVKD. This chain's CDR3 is CATGGRTSGYNEQFF.

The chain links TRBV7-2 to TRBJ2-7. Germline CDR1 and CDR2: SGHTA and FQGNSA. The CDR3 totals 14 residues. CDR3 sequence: CASSLGDLYYEQYF.

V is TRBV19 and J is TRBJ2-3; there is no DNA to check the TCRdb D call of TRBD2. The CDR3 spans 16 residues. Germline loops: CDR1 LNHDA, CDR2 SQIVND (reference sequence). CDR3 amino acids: CASSMPSGGSTDTQYF. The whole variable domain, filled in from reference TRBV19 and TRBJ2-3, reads DGGITQSPKYLFRKEGQNVTLSCEQNLNHDAMYWYRQDPGQGLRLIYYSQIVNDFQKGDIAEGYSVSREKKESFPLTVTSAQKNPTAFYLCASSMPSGGSTDTQYFGPGTRLTVL.

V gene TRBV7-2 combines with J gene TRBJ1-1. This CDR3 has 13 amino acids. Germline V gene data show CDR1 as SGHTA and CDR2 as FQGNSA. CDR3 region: CASSLSQFTEAFF.

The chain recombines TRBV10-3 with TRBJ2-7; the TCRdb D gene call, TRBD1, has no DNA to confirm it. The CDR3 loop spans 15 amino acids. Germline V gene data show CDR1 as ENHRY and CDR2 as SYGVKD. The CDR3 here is CAISDPGQGRPGFDF.

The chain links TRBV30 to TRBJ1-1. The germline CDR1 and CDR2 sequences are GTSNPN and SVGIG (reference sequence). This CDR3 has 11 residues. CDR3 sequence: CAWRQSTEAFF.

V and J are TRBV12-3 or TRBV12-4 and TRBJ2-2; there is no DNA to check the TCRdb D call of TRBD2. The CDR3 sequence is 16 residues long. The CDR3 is CASSLVAGLSTGELFF.

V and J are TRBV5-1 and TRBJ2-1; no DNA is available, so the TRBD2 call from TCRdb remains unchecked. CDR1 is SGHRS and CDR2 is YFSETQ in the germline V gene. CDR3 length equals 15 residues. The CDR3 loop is CASSPQGGGANEQFF.